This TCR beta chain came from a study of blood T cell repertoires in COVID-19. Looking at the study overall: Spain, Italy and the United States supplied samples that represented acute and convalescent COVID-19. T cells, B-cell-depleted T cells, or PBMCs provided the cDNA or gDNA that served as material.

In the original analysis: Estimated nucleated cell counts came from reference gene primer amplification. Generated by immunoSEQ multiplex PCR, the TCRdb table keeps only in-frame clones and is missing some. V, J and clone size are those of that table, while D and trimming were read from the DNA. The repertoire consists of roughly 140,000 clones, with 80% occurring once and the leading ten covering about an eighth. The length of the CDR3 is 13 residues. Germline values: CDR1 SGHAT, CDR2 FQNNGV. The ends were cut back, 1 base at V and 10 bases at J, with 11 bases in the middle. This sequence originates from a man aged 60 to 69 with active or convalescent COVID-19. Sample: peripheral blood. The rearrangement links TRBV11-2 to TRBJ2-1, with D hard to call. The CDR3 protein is CASSLVLVPEQFF. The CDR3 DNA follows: TGTGCCAGCAGCTTAGTTTTAGTTCCCGAGCAGTTCTTC.